This T cell receptor beta chain derives from a study of identical twins. Broader study findings: Invariant MAIT and iNKT cells may have partly biased zero-insertion analyses.

Comments on this clonotype: Its antigen is still unknown.

Germline CDR1 is MNHNS and CDR2 is SASEGT. The CDR3 extends over 15 amino acids. J was trimmed by 4 bases and V by 6 bases; bases with no gene match: 6. TCRdb reprocessed the 5' RACE reads with MiXCR, giving one entry per CDR3 protein. This sample has 650,000 to 750,000 distinct CDR3 sequences, with less than 25% found just once. The sample was also linked to a second study, of T cells expressing NK-cell markers. That work states: NKG2C+ dominant clonotypes from about 6 donors made up about 1.0-7.5% of CD8+ T cells.

Sequenced input: PBMCs. This sequence joins TRBV6-1 and TRBJ2-5; TRBD2 agrees at 12 bases. The sequence was collected from a woman in her late teens or twenties in good health. In nucleotides, the CDR3 is TGTGCCAGCAGACCTAGCGGGAGGGCCGTAGAGACCCAGTACTTC. Translated: CASRPSGRAVETQYF.